This T cell receptor (beta chain) was profiled in a study of T cell responses to AZD1222 COVID-19 vaccine. The study, taken as a whole, reports: Unmutated variant regions are reportedly targeted by nearly half of spike-specific TCRs. White British donors predominated, females outnumbered males, and clonal diversity was possibly underestimated. After the peak T cell response, and only then, were repertoires sampled.

The CDR3 totals 12 residues. V lost 2 bases and J 5 bases, leaving 7 bases between the germline ends. Germline V gene lookup returns CDR1 WNHNN and CDR2 SYGVQD (reference sequence). This clone was counted once. The antigen is not known. Samples with a second dose at about 4 or about 12 weeks were pooled together. Measured with immunoSEQ multiplex PCR; TCRdb has only the in-frame clones, and not every one. The sample has some 140,000 clones; 89% are singletons. The origin of this receptor is an adult who received the AZD1222 COVID-19 vaccine. The source material was peripheral blood, sampled 28 days after the second AZD1222 dose. The chain carries TRBV10-1 and TRBJ2-7; D not resolved. This CDR3 reads CASSEVSDEQYF. The CDR3 DNA is TGCGCCAGCAGTGAGGTCAGCGACGAGCAGTACTTC.